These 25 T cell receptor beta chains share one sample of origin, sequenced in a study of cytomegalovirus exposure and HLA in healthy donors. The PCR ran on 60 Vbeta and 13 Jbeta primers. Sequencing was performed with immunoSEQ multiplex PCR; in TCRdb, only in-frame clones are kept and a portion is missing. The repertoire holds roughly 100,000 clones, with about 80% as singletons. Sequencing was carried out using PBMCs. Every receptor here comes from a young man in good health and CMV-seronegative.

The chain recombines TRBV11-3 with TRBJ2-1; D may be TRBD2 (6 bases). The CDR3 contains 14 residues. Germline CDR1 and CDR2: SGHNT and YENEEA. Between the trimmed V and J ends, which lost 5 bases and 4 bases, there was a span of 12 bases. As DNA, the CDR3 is TGTGCCAGCAGCCCCGGGACTCCGTACAATGAGCAGTTCTTC. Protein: CASSPGTPYNEQFF. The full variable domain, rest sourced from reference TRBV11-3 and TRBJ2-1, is EAGVVQSPRYKIIEKKQPVAFWCNPISGHNTLYWYLQNLGQGPELLIRYENEEAVDDSQLPKDRFSAERLKGVDSTLKIQPAELGDSAVYLCASSPGTPYNEQFFGPGTRLTVL.

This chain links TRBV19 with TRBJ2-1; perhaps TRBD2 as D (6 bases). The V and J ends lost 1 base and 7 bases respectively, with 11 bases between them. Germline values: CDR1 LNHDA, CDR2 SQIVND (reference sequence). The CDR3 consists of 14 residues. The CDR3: CASSIVTSLNEQFF. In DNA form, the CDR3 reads TGTGCCAGTAGTATAGTAACTAGCTTAAATGAGCAGTTCTTC.

This CDR3 is CASSLRSGGTGELFF. CDR3 coding DNA: TGTGCCAGCAGCTTAAGGTCGGGGGGCACCGGGGAGCTGTTTTTT. V gene TRBV7-9 combines with J gene TRBJ2-2; 7 nucleotides agree with TRBD2. The CDR3 is 15 amino acids. The ends lost 2 bases at V and 4 bases at J; junction bases unmatched: 4. Germline V CDR1 and CDR2: SEHNR, FQNEAQ (reference sequence).

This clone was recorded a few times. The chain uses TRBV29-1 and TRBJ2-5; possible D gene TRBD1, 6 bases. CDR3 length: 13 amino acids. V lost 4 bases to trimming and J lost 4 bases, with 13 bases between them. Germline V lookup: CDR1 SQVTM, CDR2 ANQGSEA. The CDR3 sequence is CSVAWTEGETQYF. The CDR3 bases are TGCAGCGTTGCCTGGACAGAGGGAGAGACCCAGTACTTC.

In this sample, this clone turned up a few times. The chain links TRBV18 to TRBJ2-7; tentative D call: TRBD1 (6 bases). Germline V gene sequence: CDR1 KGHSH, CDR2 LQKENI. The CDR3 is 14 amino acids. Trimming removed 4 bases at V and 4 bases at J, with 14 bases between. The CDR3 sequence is CASSHGDRIYEQYF. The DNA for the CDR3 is TGTGCCAGCTCACACGGAGACAGGATTTACGAGCAGTACTTC.

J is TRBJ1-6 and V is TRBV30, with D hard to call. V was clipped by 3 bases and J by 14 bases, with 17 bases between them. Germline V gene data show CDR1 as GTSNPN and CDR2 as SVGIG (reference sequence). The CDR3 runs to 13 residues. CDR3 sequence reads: CAWRFSQAETLHF. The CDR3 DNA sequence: TGTGCCTGGAGATTTAGTCAGGCAGAAACCCTCCACTTT.

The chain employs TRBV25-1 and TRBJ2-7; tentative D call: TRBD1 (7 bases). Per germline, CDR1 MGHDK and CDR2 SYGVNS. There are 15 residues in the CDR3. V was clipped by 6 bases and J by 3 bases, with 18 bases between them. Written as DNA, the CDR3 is TGTGCCAGCAGCCTAGAGGGGGGACAGAGCTACGAGCAGTACTTC. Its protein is CASSLEGGQSYEQYF.

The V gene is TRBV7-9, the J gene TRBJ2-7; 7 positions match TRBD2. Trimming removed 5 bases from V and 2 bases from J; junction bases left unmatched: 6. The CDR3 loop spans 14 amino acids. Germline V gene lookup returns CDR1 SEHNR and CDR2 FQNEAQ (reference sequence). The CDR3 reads CASSPLARPYEQYF. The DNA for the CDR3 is TGTGCCAGCAGCCCACTAGCGCGGCCCTACGAGCAGTACTTC. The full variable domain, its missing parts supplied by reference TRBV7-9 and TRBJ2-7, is DTGVSQNPRHKITKRGQNVTFRCDPISEHNRLYWYRQTLGQGPEFLTYFQNEAQLEKSRLLSDRFSAERPKGSFSTLEIQRTEQGDSAMYLCASSPLARPYEQYFGPGTRLTVT.

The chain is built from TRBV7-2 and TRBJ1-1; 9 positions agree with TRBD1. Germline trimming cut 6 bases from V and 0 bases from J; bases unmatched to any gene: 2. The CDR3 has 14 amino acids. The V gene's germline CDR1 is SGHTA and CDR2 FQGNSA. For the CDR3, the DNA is TGTGCCAGCAGTAACAGGGGGCTGAACACTGAAGCTTTCTTT. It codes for CASSNRGLNTEAFF.

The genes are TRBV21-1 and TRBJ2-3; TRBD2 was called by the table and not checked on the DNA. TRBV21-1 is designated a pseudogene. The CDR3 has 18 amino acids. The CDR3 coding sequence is TGTGCCAGCAGCCGCAACCCGGGGCTAGCGGGAAGCACAGATACGCAGTATTTT. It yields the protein CASSRNPGLAGSTDTQYF.

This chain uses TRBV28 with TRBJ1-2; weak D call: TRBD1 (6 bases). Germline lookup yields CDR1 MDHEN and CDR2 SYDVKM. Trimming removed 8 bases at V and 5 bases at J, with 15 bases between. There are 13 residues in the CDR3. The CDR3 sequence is CASGGGGDYGYTF. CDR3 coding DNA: TGTGCCAGCGGAGGGGGAGGGGATTATGGCTACACCTTC.

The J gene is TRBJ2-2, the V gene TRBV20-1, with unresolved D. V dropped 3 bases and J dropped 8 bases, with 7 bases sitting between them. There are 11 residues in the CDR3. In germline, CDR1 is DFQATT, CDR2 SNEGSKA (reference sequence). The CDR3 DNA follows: TGCAGTGCTAGCAAGACAGGGGAGCTGTTTTTT. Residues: CSASKTGELFF.

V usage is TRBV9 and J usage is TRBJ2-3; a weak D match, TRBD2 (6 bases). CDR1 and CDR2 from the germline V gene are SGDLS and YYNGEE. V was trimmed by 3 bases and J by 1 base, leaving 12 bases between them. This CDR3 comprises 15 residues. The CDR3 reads CASSESGSGTDTQYF. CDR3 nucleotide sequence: TGTGCCAGCAGCGAATCCGGGAGCGGCACAGATACGCAGTATTTT.

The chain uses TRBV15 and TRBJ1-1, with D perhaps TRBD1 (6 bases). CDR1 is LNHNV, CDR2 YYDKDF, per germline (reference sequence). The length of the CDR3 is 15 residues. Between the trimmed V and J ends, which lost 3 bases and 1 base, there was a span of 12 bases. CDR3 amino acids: CATSSFRGSNTEAFF. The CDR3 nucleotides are TGTGCCACCAGCAGCTTCAGGGGCTCGAACACTGAAGCTTTCTTT.

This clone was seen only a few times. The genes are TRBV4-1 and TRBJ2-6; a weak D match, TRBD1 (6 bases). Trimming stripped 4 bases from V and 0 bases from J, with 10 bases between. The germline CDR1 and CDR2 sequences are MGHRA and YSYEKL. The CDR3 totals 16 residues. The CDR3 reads CASSLGHDSGANVLTF. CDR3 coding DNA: TGCGCCAGCAGCCTGGGACATGACTCTGGGGCCAACGTCCTGACTTTC.

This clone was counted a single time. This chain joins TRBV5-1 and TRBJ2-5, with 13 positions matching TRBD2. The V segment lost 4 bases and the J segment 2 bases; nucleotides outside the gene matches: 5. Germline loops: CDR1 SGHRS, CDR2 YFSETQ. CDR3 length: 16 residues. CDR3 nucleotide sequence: TGCGCCAGCAGCCCGACTAGCGGGAGGATTCAAGAGACCCAGTACTTC. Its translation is CASSPTSGRIQETQYF.

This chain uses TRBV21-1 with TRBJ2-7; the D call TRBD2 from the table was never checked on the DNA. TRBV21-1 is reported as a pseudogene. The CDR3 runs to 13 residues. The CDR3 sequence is CASSPVGSYEQYF. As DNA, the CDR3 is TGTGCCAGCAGCCCGGTCGGCTCCTACGAGCAGTACTTC.

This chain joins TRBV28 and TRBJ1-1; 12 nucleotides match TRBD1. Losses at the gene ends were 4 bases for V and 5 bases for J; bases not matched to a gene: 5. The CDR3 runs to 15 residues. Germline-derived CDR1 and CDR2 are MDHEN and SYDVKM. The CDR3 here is CASSSEGQGATEAFF. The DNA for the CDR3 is TGTGCCAGCAGTTCTGAGGGACAGGGGGCGACTGAAGCTTTCTTT.

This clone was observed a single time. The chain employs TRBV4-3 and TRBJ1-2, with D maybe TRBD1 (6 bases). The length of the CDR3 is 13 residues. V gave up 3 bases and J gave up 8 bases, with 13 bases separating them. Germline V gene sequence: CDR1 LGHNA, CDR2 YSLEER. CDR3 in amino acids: CASSHQGFRGYTF. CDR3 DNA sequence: TGCGCCAGCAGCCACCAGGGGTTCAGAGGCTACACCTTC.

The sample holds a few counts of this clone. The CDR3 sequence: CASTQGGTGELFF. The CDR3 coding sequence is TGTGCCAGTACACAGGGCGGCACCGGGGAGCTGTTTTTT. The chain links TRBV19 to TRBJ2-2; maybe TRBD1 (6 bases). Trimming pared 7 bases from V and 4 bases from J, leaving 10 bases between. Looked up from germline, CDR1 is LNHDA and CDR2 is SQIVND (reference sequence). This CDR3 contains 13 residues.

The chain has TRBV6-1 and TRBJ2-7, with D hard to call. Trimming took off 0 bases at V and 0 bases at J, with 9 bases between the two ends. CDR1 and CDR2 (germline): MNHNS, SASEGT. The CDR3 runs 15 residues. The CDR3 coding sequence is TGTGCCAGCAGTGAAGCGTCCTGGAGCTCCTACGAGCAGTACTTC. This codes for CASSEASWSSYEQYF.

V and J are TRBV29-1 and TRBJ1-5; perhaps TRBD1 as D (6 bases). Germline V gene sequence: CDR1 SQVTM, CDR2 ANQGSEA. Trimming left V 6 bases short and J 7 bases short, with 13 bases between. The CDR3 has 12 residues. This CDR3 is CSVKTGGQPQHF. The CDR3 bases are TGCAGCGTGAAGACAGGTGGGCAGCCCCAGCATTTT.

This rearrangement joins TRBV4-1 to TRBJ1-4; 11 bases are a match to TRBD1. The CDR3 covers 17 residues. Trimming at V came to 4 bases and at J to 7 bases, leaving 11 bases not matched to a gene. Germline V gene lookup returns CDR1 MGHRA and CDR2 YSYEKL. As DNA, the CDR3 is TGCGCCAGCAGCCCAATTGGACAGGGGGCGATAAGTGAAAAACTGTTTTTT. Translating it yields CASSPIGQGAISEKLFF.

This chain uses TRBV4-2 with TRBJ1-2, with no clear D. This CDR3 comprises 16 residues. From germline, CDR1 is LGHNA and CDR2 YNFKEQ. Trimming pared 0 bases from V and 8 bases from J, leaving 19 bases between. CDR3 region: CASSQDLGSAGPGYTF. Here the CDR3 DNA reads TGTGCCAGCAGCCAAGATCTCGGCAGCGCGGGTCCCGGCTACACCTTC.

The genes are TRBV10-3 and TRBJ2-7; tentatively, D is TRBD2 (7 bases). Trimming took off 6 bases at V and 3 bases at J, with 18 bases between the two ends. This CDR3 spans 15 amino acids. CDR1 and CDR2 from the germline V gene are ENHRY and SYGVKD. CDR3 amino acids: CAISPGAGAFYEQYF. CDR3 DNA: TGTGCCATCAGCCCCGGGGCGGGGGCCTTCTACGAGCAGTACTTC.